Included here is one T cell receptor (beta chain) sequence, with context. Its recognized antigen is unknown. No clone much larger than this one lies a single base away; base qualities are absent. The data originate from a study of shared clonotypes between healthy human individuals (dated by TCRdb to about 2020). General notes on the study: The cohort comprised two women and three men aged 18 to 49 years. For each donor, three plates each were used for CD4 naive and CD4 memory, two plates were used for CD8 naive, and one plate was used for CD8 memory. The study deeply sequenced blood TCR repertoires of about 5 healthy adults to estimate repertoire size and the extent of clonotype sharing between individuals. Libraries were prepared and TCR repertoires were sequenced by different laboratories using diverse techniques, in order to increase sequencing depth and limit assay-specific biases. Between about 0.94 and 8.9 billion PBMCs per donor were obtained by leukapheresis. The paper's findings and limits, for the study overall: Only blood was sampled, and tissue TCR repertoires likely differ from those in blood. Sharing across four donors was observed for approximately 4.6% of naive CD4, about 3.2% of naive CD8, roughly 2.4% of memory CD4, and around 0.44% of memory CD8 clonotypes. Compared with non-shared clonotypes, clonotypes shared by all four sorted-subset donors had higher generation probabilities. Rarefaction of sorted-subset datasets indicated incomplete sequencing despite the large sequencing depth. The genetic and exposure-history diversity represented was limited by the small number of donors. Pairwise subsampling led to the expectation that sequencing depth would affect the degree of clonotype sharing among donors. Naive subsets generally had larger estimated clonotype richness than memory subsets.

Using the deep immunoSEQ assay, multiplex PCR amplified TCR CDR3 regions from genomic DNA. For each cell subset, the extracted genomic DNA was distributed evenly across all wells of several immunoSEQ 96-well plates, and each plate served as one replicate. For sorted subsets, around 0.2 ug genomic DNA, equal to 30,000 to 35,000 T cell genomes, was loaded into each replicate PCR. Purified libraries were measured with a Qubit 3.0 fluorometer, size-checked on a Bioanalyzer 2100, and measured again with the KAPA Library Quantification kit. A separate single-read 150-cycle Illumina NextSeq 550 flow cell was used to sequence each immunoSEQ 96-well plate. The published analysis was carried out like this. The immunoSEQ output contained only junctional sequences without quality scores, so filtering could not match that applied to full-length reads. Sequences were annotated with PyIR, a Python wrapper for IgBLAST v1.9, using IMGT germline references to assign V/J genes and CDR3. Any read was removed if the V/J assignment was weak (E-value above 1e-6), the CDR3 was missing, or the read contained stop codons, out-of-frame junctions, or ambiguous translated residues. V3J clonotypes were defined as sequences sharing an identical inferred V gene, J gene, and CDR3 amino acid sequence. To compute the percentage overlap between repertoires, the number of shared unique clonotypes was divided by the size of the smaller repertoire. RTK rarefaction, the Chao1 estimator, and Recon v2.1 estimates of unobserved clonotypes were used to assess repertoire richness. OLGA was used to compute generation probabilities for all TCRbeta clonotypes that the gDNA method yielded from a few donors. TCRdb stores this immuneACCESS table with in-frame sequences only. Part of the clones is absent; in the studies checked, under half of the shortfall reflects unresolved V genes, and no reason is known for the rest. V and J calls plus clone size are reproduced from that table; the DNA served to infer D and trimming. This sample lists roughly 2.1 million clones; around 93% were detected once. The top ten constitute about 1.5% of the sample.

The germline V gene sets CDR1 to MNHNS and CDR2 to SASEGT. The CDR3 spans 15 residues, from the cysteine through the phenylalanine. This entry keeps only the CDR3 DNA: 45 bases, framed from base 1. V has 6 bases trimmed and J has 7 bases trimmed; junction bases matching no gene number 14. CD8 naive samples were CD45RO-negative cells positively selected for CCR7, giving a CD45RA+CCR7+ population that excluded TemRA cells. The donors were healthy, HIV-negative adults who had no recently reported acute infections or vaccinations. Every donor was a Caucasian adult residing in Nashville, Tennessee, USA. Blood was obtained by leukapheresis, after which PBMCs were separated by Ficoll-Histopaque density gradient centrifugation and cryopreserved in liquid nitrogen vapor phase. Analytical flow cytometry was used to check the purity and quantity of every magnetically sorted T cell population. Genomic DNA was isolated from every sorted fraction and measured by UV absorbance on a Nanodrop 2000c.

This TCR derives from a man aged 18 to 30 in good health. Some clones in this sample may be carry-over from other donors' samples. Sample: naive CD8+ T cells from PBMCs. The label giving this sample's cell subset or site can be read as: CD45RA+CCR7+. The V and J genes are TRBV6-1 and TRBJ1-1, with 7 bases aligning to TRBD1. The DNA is TGTGCCAGCAGAGAGATTGACAGGGAACGAGGTGAAGCTTTCTTT. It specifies CASREIDRERGEAFF.